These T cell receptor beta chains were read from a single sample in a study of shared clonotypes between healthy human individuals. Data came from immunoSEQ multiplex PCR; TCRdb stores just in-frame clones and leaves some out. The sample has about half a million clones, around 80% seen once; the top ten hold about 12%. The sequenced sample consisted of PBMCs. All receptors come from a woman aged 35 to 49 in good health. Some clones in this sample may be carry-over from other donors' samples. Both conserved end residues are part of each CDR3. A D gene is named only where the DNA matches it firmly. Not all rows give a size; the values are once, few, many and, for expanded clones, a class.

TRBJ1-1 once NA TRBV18 TGTGCCAGCTCACCACAGGGGGACACTGAAGCTTTCTTT CASSPQGDTEAFF
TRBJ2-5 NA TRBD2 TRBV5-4 TGTGCCAGCAGCTGGGAAACTAGCGGCCTCCCAGGAGAGACCCAGTACTTC CASSWETSGLPGETQYF
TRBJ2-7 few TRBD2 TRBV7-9 TGTGCCAGCAGCTTAGGCCGGCTTAGCGGGGCCTACGAGCAGTACTTC CASSLGRLSGAYEQYF
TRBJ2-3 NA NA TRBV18 TGTGCCAGCTCACCGACAGATACGCAGTATTTT CASSPTDTQYF
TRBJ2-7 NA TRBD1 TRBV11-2 TGTGCCAGCAGCTTAGTGGGCACAGGGGCCGACTACGAGCAGTACTTC CASSLVGTGADYEQYF
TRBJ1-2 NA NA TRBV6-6 TGTGCCAGCCGGAGGGGGGGATTTCCTTTTAACTATGGCTACACCTTC CASRRGGFPFNYGYTF
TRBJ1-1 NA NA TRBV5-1 TGCGCCAGCAGCTTGTGGGGGACGGAAAACACTGAAGCTTTCTTT CASSLWGTENTEAFF
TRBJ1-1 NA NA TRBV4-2 TGTGCCAGCCTCCGGGTTACGGGGGACACTGAAGCTTTCTTT CASLRVTGDTEAFF
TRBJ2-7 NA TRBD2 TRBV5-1 TGCGCCAGCAGGGCCAGTGGACTAGCGGGAGAAGGGCAGTACTTC CASRASGLAGEGQYF
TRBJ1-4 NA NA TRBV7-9 TGTGCCAGCAGCCCTCGCCTGGGGAATGATCAACTGTTTTTT CASSPRLGNDQLFF
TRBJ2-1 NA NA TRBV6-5 TGTGCCAGCAGTCCGAGGGGTGGTGAGCAGTTCTTC CASSPRGGEQFF
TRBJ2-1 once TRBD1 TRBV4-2 TGTGCCAGCAGCCAAGAACCGGGACAGGGCTTCAATGAGCAGTTCTTC CASSQEPGQGFNEQFF
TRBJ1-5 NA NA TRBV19 TGTGCCAGTAGTTTGGACAGCCTCAATCAGCCCCAGCATTTT CASSLDSLNQPQHF
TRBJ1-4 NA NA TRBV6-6 TGTGCCAGCAGTTACATCAGGGGCGGGGAAAAACTGTTTTTT CASSYIRGGEKLFF
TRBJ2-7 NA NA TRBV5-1 TGCGCCAGCAGCCCGTTAACGGCCATCTCCTACGAGCAGTACTTC CASSPLTAISYEQYF
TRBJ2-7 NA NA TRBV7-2 TGTGCCAGCAGCTCAGGTTTCTACGAGCAGTACTTC CASSSGFYEQYF
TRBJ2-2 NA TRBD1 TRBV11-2 TGTGCCAGCACCCTTCGGCTAGGGGGCCCAACGCTGTTTTTT CASTLRLGGPTLFF
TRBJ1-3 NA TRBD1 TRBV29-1 TGCAGCGCCGGCAACCGGGACAGCTCTGGAAACACCATATATTTT CSAGNRDSSGNTIYF
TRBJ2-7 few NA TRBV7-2 TGTGCCAGCAGCCCTAGACGTGGGGAGCAGTACTTC CASSPRRGEQYF
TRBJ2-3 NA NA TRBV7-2 TGTGCCAGCAGCTCCTCGGGGGAGAGAGGGCCACTCACAGATACGCAGTATTTT CASSSSGERGPLTDTQYF
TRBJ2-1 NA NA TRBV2 TGTGCCAGCAGTAAAGGGTCTGAGCAGTTCTTC CASSKGSEQFF
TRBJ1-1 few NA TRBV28 TGTGCCAGCGCCGCCCCCACAGGGTTCGACACTGAAGCTTTCTTT CASAAPTGFDTEAFF
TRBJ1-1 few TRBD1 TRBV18 TGTGCCAGCTCACCACAATTGACAGGGGACTCCGAAGCTTTCTTT CASSPQLTGDSEAFF
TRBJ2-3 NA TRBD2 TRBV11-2 TGTGCCAGCAGCCGTCTAGCGGGAGGAAGCACAGATACGCAGTATTTT CASSRLAGGSTDTQYF
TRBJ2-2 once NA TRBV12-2 TGTGCAAGTCGCCAACGGACCAAAGAGGCCGGGGAGCTGTTTTTT CASRQRTKEAGELFF
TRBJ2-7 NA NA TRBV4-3 TGCGCCAGCAGCGAACTATGGACTTACCCCTACGAGCAGTACTTC CASSELWTYPYEQYF
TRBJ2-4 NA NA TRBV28 TGTGCCAGCTGGGGGGCGGGAAACATTCAGTACTTC CASWGAGNIQYF
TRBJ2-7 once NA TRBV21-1 TGTGCCAGCAGCAAAGTAGCGGGTCGGCACTACGAGCAGTACTTC CASSKVAGRHYEQYF
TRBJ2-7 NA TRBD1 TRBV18 TGTGCCAGCTCACCGGGATTCCCGGGACAGGGCCCCTACGAGCAGTACTTC CASSPGFPGQGPYEQYF
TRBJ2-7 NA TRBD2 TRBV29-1 TGCAGCGTAGCCGGGACTAGGAACTACGAGCAGTACTTC CSVAGTRNYEQYF
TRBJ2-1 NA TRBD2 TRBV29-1 TGCAGCGCCCGAGGGGGACTAGCGGGAGGGGACCAGTTCTTC CSARGGLAGGDQFF
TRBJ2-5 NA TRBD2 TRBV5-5 TGTGCCAGCAGCTTTTGGAGGCTAGCGGGGGAGACCCAGTACTTC CASSFWRLAGETQYF
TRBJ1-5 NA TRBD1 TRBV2 TGTGCCAGCAGTGCACAGGGGGCGCGGAGCAATCAGCCCCAGCATTTT CASSAQGARSNQPQHF
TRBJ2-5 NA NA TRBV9 TGTGCCAGCAGCGTGGTAGCGGTTGGCGGAGAGACCCAGTACTTC CASSVVAVGGETQYF
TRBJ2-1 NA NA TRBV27 TGTGCCACCCGGGGTTTCTCCTACAATGAGCAGTTCTTC CATRGFSYNEQFF
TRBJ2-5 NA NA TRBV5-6 TGTGCCAGCAGCTTTCCAGGGTACCAAGAGACCCAGTACTTC CASSFPGYQETQYF
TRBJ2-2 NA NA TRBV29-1 TGCAGCGTTGAGGTGGGCGGGGAGCTGTTTTTT CSVEVGGELFF
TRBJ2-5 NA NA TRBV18 TGTGCCAGCTCACCACCACCAGACCCGGAGACCCAGTACTTC CASSPPPDPETQYF
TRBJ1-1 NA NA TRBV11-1 TGTGCCAGCAGCTTACGGAGGGCCCTGGGGGCTGAAGCTTTCTTT CASSLRRALGAEAFF
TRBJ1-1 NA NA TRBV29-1 TGCAGCGTTGGAGGGCGGCAGACGAACACTGAAGCTTTCTTT CSVGGRQTNTEAFF
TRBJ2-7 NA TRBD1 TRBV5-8 TGTGCCAGCAGCGTAAGATCGCAGGGGGCCGTAGGCGAGCAGTACTTC CASSVRSQGAVGEQYF
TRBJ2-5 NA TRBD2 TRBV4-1 TGCGCCAGCAGCCTTAGCGGGCGGTCGGGGGAGACCCAGTACTTC CASSLSGRSGETQYF
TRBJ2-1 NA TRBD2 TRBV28 TGTGCCAGCAGTTTTCCCGGGAGGGTCGGGGGTAATGAGCAGTTCTTC CASSFPGRVGGNEQFF
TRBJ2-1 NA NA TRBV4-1 TGCGCCAGCAGCCAAGAATGGCGGAATTCCTACAATGAGCAGTTCTTC CASSQEWRNSYNEQFF
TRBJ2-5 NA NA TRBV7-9 TGTGCCAGCAGCTCGAGGGACCCGTCTCAGTACTTC CASSSRDPSQYF
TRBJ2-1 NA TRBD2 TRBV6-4 TGTGCCAGCAGTCCTTATTCGGCGGGAGGGGATGAGCAGTTCTTC CASSPYSAGGDEQFF
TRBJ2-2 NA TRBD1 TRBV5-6 TGTGCCAGCAGCAGGAGACAGGGGAACACCGGGGAGCTGTTTTTT CASSRRQGNTGELFF
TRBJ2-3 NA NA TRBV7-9 TGTGCCAGCAGCTTAAAAAGGGTAGGCACAGATACGCAGTATTTT CASSLKRVGTDTQYF
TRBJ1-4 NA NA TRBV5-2 TGTGCCAGCAAACTCTGCTTCCTAAAACTGAGCAGAAGAAGGGCATTGGTGGCTAATGAAAAACTGTTTTTT CASKLCFLKLSRRRALVANEKLFF
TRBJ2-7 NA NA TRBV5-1 TGCGCCAGCAGCCCCTATTCCCAGGGCTACGAGCAGTACTTC CASSPYSQGYEQYF
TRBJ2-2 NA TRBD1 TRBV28 TGTGCCAGCAGTCCAGGGACAGGGGGGACCGGGGAGCTGTTTTTT CASSPGTGGTGELFF
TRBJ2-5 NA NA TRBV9 TGTGCCAGCAGCCCCGGAGGGACGTATCAAGAGACCCAGTACTTC CASSPGGTYQETQYF
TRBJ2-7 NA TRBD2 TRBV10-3 TGTGCCATCAAGGGGCTAGCGGGAGAGTACGAGCAGTACTTC CAIKGLAGEYEQYF
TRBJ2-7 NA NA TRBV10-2 TGTGCCAGCAGTTATACGGCGACCTACGAGCAGTACTTC CASSYTATYEQYF
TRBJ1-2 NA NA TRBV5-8 TGTGCCAGCAGTGCCCTTTTGGGGAGTTATGGCTACACCTTC CASSALLGSYGYTF
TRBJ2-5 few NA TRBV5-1 TGCGCCAGCAGCTTGGGGTTAGCGGAGGGGGAGACCCAGTACTTC CASSLGLAEGETQYF
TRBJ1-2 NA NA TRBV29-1 TGCAGCGTTGAAGAGGACACGGTAGGCTATGGCTACACCTTC CSVEEDTVGYGYTF
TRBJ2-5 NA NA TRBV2 TGTGCCAGCGGCCAGCCGAACGACCTCCAAGAGACCCAGTACTTC CASGQPNDLQETQYF
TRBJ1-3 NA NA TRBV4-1 TGCGCCAGCAGCCAGCCAGGGAGCGTAAACACCATATATTTT CASSQPGSVNTIYF